The present TCR beta chain was sequenced within a study of cytomegalovirus exposure and HLA in healthy donors. Study results and caveats: Generally TCR sequences proved uncommon, though certain public TCRs appeared in numerous donors.

CDR1 is SEHNR and CDR2 is FQNEAQ in the germline V gene (reference sequence). The CDR3 is 15 amino acids. Trimming shortened V by 1 base and J by 5 bases, and 12 bases separated the two germline ends. This clone was picked up a small number of times. As yet, its antigen is unknown. Primers for the PCR totalled 60 Vbeta and 13 Jbeta. Generated by immunoSEQ multiplex PCR, the TCRdb table keeps only in-frame clones and is missing some. The profile shows about 63,000 clones, roughly 70% of them singletons. The rearrangement uses TRBV7-9 and TRBJ1-5; D remains ambiguous. The TCR was taken from a man aged 50-59 years in good health and CMV-seropositive. The sample taken for sequencing was PBMCs. The CDR3 coding sequence is TGTGCCAGCAGCTTAGGGAATTTCGGGGATCAGCCCCAGCATTTT. This translates into CASSLGNFGDQPQHF.